This is a list of T cell receptor beta chains from one sample in a study of cytomegalovirus exposure and HLA in healthy donors. Data came from immunoSEQ multiplex PCR; TCRdb stores just in-frame clones and leaves some out. The table has some 100,000 clones, approximately 80% seen once. Sample: PBMCs. The receptor set was obtained from a female donor in good health and CMV-seropositive. Each CDR3 is given with its conserved first and last residue. D genes are given only for firm matches. Size is omitted from some rows. Given values are once, few, many or a class for expanded clones.

CDR3 DNA | CDR3 protein | V gene | D gene | clone size | J gene
TGTGCCAGCAGTTTAACCGGGTCGTCCCACACAGATACGCAGTATTTT | CASSLTGSSHTDTQYF | TRBV6-5 | . | . | TRBJ2-3
TGTGCCAGCAGCCCGGATCCTAGCATCCATGAGCAGTTCTTC | CASSPDPSIHEQFF | TRBV7-2 | . | . | TRBJ2-1
TGTGCCAGCAGCTTGGTAGGAGGGAGGACAGATACGCAGTATTTT | CASSLVGGRTDTQYF | TRBV5-5 | . | . | TRBJ2-3
TGTGCCAGCAGCGTAGGCGGGGCGAGCACAGATACGCAGTATTTT | CASSVGGASTDTQYF | TRBV9 | . | . | TRBJ2-3
TGTGCCTGGAGCCTCGAGGACAGGGGACTCTATGGCTACACCTTC | CAWSLEDRGLYGYTF | TRBV30 | TRBD1 | once | TRBJ1-2
TGTGCCAGCAGCGAACCGGGACTTCTCTCACCCCTCCACTTT | CASSEPGLLSPLHF | TRBV6-1 | . | . | TRBJ1-6
TGTGCCAGCAGGGAAGGACTAGCGGTGAACACCGGGGAGCTGTTTTTT | CASREGLAVNTGELFF | TRBV2 | TRBD2 | few | TRBJ2-2
TGCGCCAGCAGCCAACAGACAGGGGCCTCCTACGAGCAGTACTTC | CASSQQTGASYEQYF | TRBV4-1 | TRBD1 | . | TRBJ2-7
TGTGCCAGCTCACCCCAGGTGACAGGGGGCACCGGGGAGCTGTTTTTT | CASSPQVTGGTGELFF | TRBV18 | TRBD1 | . | TRBJ2-2
TGTGCCAGCAGCCAAGTGGCGGGTAGCACAGATACGCAGTATTTT | CASSQVAGSTDTQYF | TRBV4-2 | . | . | TRBJ2-3
TGTGCCAGCAGTCGCCGGGGGGATCAGCCCCAGCATTTT | CASSRRGDQPQHF | TRBV6-5 | . | . | TRBJ1-5
TGTGCCAGCAGTGAAGCGGGAGGGTTCGATTCACCCCTCCACTTT | CASSEAGGFDSPLHF | TRBV6-1 | . | few | TRBJ1-6
TGTGCCAGCTCCAGGGTTTTGGACGAGCAGTACTTC | CASSRVLDEQYF | TRBV18 | . | . | TRBJ2-7
TGTGCCAGCAGCCGGGACAGGGCCTTGAACTATGGCTACACCTTC | CASSRDRALNYGYTF | TRBV6-5 | TRBD1 | once | TRBJ1-2
TGTGCCAGCAGCCCCGCGAGCGGATGGCGCGGCTACACCTTC | CASSPASGWRGYTF | TRBV9 | . | once | TRBJ1-2
TGTGCCAGCAGCCCTCAGGCGGGAACTCGAGGGCAGTACTTC | CASSPQAGTRGQYF | TRBV9 | . | . | TRBJ2-7
TGCGCCAGCAGCTTGGCCCGGGCTTCGGCGGGAGGCTACACCTTC | CASSLARASAGGYTF | TRBV5-1 | . | few | TRBJ1-2
TGTGCCAGCAGTCTCCTCCTAGGGGGATCCAAAAACAGTCAGTACTTC | CASSLLLGGSKNSQYF | TRBV2 | . | . | TRBJ2-4